A selection of T cell receptor beta chains follows, all from one sample in a study of shared clonotypes between healthy human individuals. Produced via immunoSEQ multiplex PCR; TCRdb's table is partial and in-frame only. The table includes roughly 2,300,000 clones, 85% to 95% detected once. Sequenced: naive CD4+ T cells from PBMCs. These receptors all come from a young man in good health. Some clones in this sample may be carry-over from other donors' samples. The CDR3 runs from the conserved cysteine through the conserved F or W. D genes are given only for firm matches. Clone sizes are given selectively: once, few, many, or a class where the clone is expanded.

>TRBV2|NA|NA|TRBJ2-2
CASRGNRENTGELFF
TGTGCCAGCAGGGGGAACAGGGAGAACACCGGGGAGCTGTTTTTT
>TRBV5-1|TRBD2|NA|TRBJ2-3
CASSFPSGGTDTQYF
TGCGCCAGCAGCTTTCCTAGCGGAGGCACAGATACGCAGTATTTT
>TRBV18|NA|NA|TRBJ2-2
CASSPAQENTGELFF
TGTGCCAGCTCACCGGCACAGGAGAACACCGGGGAGCTGTTTTTT
>TRBV19|NA|NA|TRBJ1-2
CASSMLGGRDSRTSGYTF
TGTGCCAGTAGTATGTTGGGGGGGCGAGATAGCCGGACTAGCGGCTACACCTTC
>TRBV7-8|TRBD2|once|TRBJ2-7
CASSPIFGGRARGEQYF
TGTGCCAGCAGCCCTATCTTCGGCGGGAGGGCCCGAGGAGAGCAGTACTTC
>TRBV28|NA|NA|TRBJ1-5
CASTILGGLGNQPQHF
TGTGCCAGCACCATCTTGGGGGGCCTTGGCAATCAGCCCCAGCATTTT
>TRBV11-2|NA|NA|TRBJ2-7
CASSYTRDPGIEQYF
TGTGCCAGCAGCTACACTAGGGACCCGGGGATCGAGCAGTACTTC
>TRBV28|TRBD1|NA|TRBJ2-2
CASTRPGGLNTGELFF
TGTGCCAGCACCCGGCCAGGGGGCCTAAACACCGGGGAGCTGTTTTTT
>TRBV18|NA|NA|TRBJ2-7
CASSPPTQRGRGEQYF
TGTGCCAGCTCACCACCGACCCAAAGGGGCCGGGGCGAGCAGTACTTC
>TRBV7-9|NA|NA|TRBJ1-2
CASSLGGLTFGYTF
TGTGCCAGCAGCTTAGGAGGCCTAACCTTCGGCTACACCTTC
>TRBV4-1|NA|NA|TRBJ1-2
CASSQGPYGYTF
TGCGCCAGCAGCCAAGGACCGTATGGCTACACCTTC
>TRBV6-1|NA|NA|TRBJ2-7
CASSEQGLSIYEQYF
TGTGCCAGCAGTGAACAGGGACTCTCTATCTACGAGCAGTACTTC
>TRBV7-2|TRBD1|NA|TRBJ2-1
CASSLGNPFQGDNEQFF
TGTGCCAGCAGCTTAGGCAACCCGTTTCAGGGGGACAATGAGCAGTTCTTC
>TRBV2|NA|NA|TRBJ1-1
CASSEKGTNTEAFF
TGTGCCAGCAGTGAAAAGGGTACGAACACTGAAGCTTTCTTT
>TRBV19|NA|NA|TRBJ1-2
CASSTPGYGYTF
TGTGCCAGTAGTACCCCCGGCTATGGCTACACCTTC